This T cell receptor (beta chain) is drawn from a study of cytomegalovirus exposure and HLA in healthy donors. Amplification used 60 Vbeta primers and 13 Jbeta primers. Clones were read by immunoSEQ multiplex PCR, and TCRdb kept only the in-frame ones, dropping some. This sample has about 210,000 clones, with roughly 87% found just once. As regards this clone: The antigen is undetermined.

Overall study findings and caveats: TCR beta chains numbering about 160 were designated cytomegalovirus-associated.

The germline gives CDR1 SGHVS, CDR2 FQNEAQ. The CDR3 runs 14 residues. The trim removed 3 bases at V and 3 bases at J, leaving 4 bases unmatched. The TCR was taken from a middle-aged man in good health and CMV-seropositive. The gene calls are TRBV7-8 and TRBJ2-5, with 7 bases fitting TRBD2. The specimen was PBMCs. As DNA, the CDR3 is TGTGCCAGCAGCTTCCTAGCGGCTAAAGAGACCCAGTACTTC. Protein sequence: CASSFLAAKETQYF.